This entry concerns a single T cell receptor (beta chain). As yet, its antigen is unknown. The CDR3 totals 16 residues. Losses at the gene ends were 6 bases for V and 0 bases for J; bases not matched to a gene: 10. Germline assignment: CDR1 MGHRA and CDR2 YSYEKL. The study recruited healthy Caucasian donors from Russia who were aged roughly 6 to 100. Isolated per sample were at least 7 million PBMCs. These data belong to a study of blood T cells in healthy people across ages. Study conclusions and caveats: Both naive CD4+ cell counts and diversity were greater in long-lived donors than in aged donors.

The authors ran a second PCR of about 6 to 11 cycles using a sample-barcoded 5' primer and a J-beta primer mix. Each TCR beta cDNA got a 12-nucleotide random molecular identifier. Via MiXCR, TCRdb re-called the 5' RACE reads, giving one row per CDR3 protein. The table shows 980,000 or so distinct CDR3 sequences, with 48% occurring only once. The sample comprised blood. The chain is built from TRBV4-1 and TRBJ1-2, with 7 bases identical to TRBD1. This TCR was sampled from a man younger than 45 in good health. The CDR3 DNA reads TGCGCCAGCAGTCCCTCCACAGGGGTGACTAACTATGGCTACACCTTC. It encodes CASSPSTGVTNYGYTF.